A single sample gave rise to the 9 T cell receptor beta chains below, sequenced in a study of cytomegalovirus exposure and HLA in healthy donors. A multiplex PCR was run with 60 Vbeta primers and 13 Jbeta primers. This table comes from immunoSEQ multiplex PCR, and its TCRdb copy is limited to in-frame clones, with some not included. Reported are 38,000 or so clones; the ten largest clones contain 7% to 9.5%. Sequenced input: PBMCs. Every receptor here comes from a man aged 35-49 years in good health and CMV-seropositive.

This chain joins TRBV9 and TRBJ2-7; 10 positions match TRBD1. With 3 bases clipped from V and 2 bases from J, the junction kept 8 bases outside the gene matches. The germline V gene encodes CDR1 SGDLS and CDR2 YYNGEE. CDR3 length: 16 residues. In DNA form, the CDR3 reads TGTGCCAGCAGCGCCGGACAGGGGGGTCGGGCCTACGAGCAGTACTTC. Translating gives CASSAGQGGRAYEQYF.

A word on this clone: The junction differs from germline at one of its ends, possibly a read error. The V call is TRBV12-5, the J call TRBJ2-7; D might be TRBD2 (6 bases). CDR1 and CDR2 (germline): LGHNT, FRNRAP. There are 12 residues in the CDR3. CDR3 nucleotide sequence: TGTGCTAGTGGTTTGGAAAACGCGGGGCCCGACTTC. It specifies CASGLENAGPDF. Based on the CDR3 plus reference TRBV12-5 and TRBJ2-7, the full variable domain is DARVTQTPRHKVTEMGQEVTMRCQPILGHNTVFWYRQTMMQGLELLAYFRNRAPLDDSGMPKDRFSAEMPDATLATLKIQPSEPRDSAVYFCASGLENAGPDFGPGTRLTVT.

The chain employs TRBV11-1 and TRBJ2-7; TRBD2 might be the D (5 bases). V was trimmed by 1 base and J by 2 bases, leaving 6 bases between them. The CDR3 length is 13 residues. Looked up from germline, CDR1 is SGHAT and CDR2 is FQDESV (reference sequence). CDR3 amino acids: CASSLGRPYEQYF. DNA of the CDR3: TGTGCCAGCAGCTTAGGGAGGCCCTACGAGCAGTACTTC. The entire variable domain, with the rest obtained from reference TRBV11-1 and TRBJ2-7, is as follows: EAEVAQSPRYKITEKSQAVAFWCDPISGHATLYWYRQILGQGPELLVQFQDESVVDDSQLPKDRFSAERLKGVDSTLKIQPAELGDSAMYLCASSLGRPYEQYFGPGTRLTVT.

The CDR3 sequence is CASSWYGTGNSPLHF. CDR3 nucleotide sequence: TGTGCCAGCAGCTGGTATGGGACAGGGAATTCACCCCTCCACTTT. This sequence joins TRBV7-2 and TRBJ1-6; 9 nucleotides align to TRBD1. Germline trimming cut 4 bases from V and 7 bases from J; bases unmatched to any gene: 5. CDR3 size: 15 residues. The V gene's germline CDR1 is SGHTA and CDR2 FQGNSA. The full variable domain, with the rest looked up from reference TRBV7-2 and TRBJ1-6, is GAGVSQSPSNKVTEKGKDVELRCDPISGHTALYWYRQSLGQGLEFLIYFQGNSAPDKSGLPSDRFSAERTGGSVSTLTIQRTQQEDSAVYLCASSWYGTGNSPLHFGNGTRLTVT.

This rearrangement joins TRBV7-2 to TRBJ2-7, with D maybe TRBD1 (6 bases). Between the trimmed V and J ends, which lost 3 bases and 6 bases, there was a span of 12 bases. CDR1 is SGHTA and CDR2 is FQGNSA in the germline V gene. There are 13 residues in the CDR3. The DNA of the CDR3 is TGTGCCAGCAGCTTGGTCAGGGGAGCCGAGCAGTACTTC. Encoded protein: CASSLVRGAEQYF. Using reference TRBV7-2 and TRBJ2-7 for the parts outside the CDR3, the full variable domain is GAGVSQSPSNKVTEKGKDVELRCDPISGHTALYWYRQSLGQGLEFLIYFQGNSAPDKSGLPSDRFSAERTGGSVSTLTIQRTQQEDSAVYLCASSLVRGAEQYFGPGTRLTVT.

This sequence joins TRBV6-6 and TRBJ1-1; D call uncertain. Looked up from germline, CDR1 is MNHNY and CDR2 is SVGAGI (reference sequence). V lost 8 bases, J lost 1 base, and 5 bases lay in between. The CDR3 totals 11 residues. The CDR3 reads CASPGNTEAFF. The CDR3 DNA follows: TGTGCCAGCCCGGGGAACACTGAAGCTTTCTTT.

The chain uses TRBV10-3 and TRBJ2-3; D not resolved. This CDR3 comprises 13 residues. Per germline, CDR1 ENHRY and CDR2 SYGVKD. Trimming shortened V by 6 bases and J by 0 bases, and 7 bases separated the two germline ends. Here the CDR3 reads CAIRASSTDTQYF. The CDR3 region has the DNA TGTGCCATCAGGGCTAGTAGCACAGATACGCAGTATTTT.

The chain combines TRBV19 with TRBJ1-4; D possibly corresponds to TRBD1 (6 bases). The V gene's germline CDR1 is LNHDA and CDR2 SQIVND (reference sequence). This CDR3 spans 13 amino acids. The V end lost 9 bases, the J end lost 8 bases, and 16 bases lay between the germline ends. The CDR3, as DNA: TGTGCCAGCGCCCTGGACAGTTCCGAAAAACTGTTTTTT. It is translated as CASALDSSEKLFF. The variable domain in full, with the rest retrieved from reference TRBV19 and TRBJ1-4, is DGGITQSPKYLFRKEGQNVTLSCEQNLNHDAMYWYRQDPGQGLRLIYYSQIVNDFQKGDIAEGYSVSREKKESFPLTVTSAQKNPTAFYLCASALDSSEKLFFGSGTQLSVL.

The chain employs TRBV21-1 and TRBJ1-2; the table gives TRBD1 as D, unverified against the DNA. TRBV21-1 is a pseudogene. This CDR3 has 12 amino acids. CDR3 nucleotide sequence: TGTGCCAGCAGCAAAACAGGGGAGAGCTACACCTTC. It is translated as CASSKTGESYTF.